Listed here is a single TCR beta chain. This specimen belongs to a study of spatial heterogeneity in lung cancer. Across the whole study: Available follow-up PBMC samples were sequenced, at a median of roughly 2 years post-resection. More than ten raw reads, on average, carried each unique TCR and UMI combination. Alpha-chain detections were consistently fewer than beta-chain detections among the sequences.

V was shortened by 2 bases and J by 0 bases, with 14 bases between the two germline ends. Per the germline V gene, CDR1 is MNHEY and CDR2 is SVGAGI. The CDR3 extends over 18 amino acids. Time point meaning: blood at routine non-recurrence follow-up after resection. The authors sequenced whole RNA from tumor, nontumor lung or frozen PBMC without sorting. TCRdb reprocessed the 5' RACE reads via MiXCR and lists one record per CDR3 protein. The sample records about 120,000 distinct CDR3 sequences, 12% being singletons. The TCR originated in a male donor with early-stage non-small cell lung cancer. The chain has TRBV6-5 and TRBJ2-6; D unresolved. The specimen was PBMCs, collected at follow-up. The CDR3 is CASSYLLTGTSGANVLTF. For the CDR3, the DNA is TGTGCCAGCAGTTACCTCCTGACGGGCACCTCTGGGGCCAACGTCCTGACTTTC.